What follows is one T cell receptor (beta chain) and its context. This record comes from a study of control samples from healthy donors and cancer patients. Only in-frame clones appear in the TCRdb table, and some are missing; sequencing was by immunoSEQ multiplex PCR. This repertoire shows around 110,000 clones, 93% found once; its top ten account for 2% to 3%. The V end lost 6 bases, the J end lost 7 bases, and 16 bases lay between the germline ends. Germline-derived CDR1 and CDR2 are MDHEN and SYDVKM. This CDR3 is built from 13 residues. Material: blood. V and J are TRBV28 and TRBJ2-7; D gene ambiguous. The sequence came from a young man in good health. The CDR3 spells CASRQSVVGEQYF. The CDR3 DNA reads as TGTGCCAGCAGGCAGTCGGTCGTGGGGGAGCAGTACTTC.